This T cell receptor (beta chain) appears in the sequencing data of a study of shared clonotypes between healthy human individuals. Study as a whole: A couple of female and a few male donors aged 18 to 49 were enrolled. Whole-study findings and limits: Generation of non-shared clonotypes was less probable than generation of clonotypes shared by all four donors.

To note about this clone: Its antigen is undetermined.

TCRdb keeps only in-frame clones here, not all; method: immunoSEQ multiplex PCR. The table records about 590,000 clones, about 95% of them present only once. Terminally differentiated effector memory CD45RA+ cells were excluded from the naive CD8 cells, which were CD45RO-negative and positively selected for CCR7. The CDR3 spans 14 residues. The germline V and J ends were trimmed by 1 base and 6 bases, with 10 bases remaining between them. Germline V gene lookup returns CDR1 WNHNN and CDR2 SYGVQD (reference sequence). The chain carries TRBV10-1 and TRBJ2-1; a weak D match, TRBD1 (6 bases). Sequencing input: naive CD8+ T cells sorted from blood. This TCR was sampled from a woman in her twenties or thirties in good health. The CDR3 sequence is CASSEFTGSNEQFF. CDR3 DNA sequence: TGCGCCAGCAGTGAGTTTACAGGGTCCAATGAGCAGTTCTTC.